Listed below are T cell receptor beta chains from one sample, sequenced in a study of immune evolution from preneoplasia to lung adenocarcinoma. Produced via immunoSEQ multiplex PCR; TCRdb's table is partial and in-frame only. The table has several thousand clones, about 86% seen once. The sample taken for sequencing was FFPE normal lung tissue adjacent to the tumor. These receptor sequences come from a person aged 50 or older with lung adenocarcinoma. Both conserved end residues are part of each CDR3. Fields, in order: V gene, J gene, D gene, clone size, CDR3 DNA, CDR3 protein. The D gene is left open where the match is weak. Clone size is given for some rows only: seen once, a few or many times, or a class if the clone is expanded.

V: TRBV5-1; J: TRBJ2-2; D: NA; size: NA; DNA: TGCGCCAGCAGCTTGTATGGCCAGATCAACACCGGGGAGCTGTTTTTT; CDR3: CASSLYGQINTGELFF
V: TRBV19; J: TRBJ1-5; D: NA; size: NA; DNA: TGTGCCAGTGATCACTCGGGGGCGCCGGGCAATCAGCCCCAGCATTTT; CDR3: CASDHSGAPGNQPQHF
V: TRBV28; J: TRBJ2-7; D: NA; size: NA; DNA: TGTGCCAGCAGCTTGTGGAACTACGAGCAGTACTTC; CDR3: CASSLWNYEQYF
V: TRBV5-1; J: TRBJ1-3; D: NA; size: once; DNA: TGCGCCAGCAGCTTGACGTCAACCTCTGGAAACACCATATATTTT; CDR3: CASSLTSTSGNTIYF
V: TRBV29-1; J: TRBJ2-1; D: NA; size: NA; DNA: TGCAGCGTTGAACCCGACTTTTTCAATGAGCAGTTCTTC; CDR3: CSVEPDFFNEQFF
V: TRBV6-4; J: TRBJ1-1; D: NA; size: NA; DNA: TGTGCCAGCTCTGCAGGGGCCAGCACTGAAGCTTTCTTT; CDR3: CASSAGASTEAFF
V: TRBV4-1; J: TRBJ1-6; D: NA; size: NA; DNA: TGCGCCAGCAGCCAAGAACCGGGACTCGCTAATTCACCCCTCCACTTT; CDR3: CASSQEPGLANSPLHF
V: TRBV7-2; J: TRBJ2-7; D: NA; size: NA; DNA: TGTGCCAGCACCTATACCTCGGGGTCTGAGCAGTACTTC; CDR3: CASTYTSGSEQYF
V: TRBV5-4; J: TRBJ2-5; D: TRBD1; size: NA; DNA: TGTGCCAGCAGCGACAAACTTACAGGGGGAAGAGAGACCCAGTACTTC; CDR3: CASSDKLTGGRETQYF
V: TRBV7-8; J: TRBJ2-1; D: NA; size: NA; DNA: TGTGCCAGCAGCCTTGGAATAGCCTCCTACAATGAGCAGTTCTTC; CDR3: CASSLGIASYNEQFF
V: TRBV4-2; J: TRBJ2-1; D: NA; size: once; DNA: TGTGCCAGCAGCCAAGATTTAAAATCTGAGCAGTTCTTC; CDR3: CASSQDLKSEQFF
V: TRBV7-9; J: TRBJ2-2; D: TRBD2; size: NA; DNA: TGTGCCAGCAGACGACCGGGACTAGCGGGGCCGGGAACCGGGGAGCTGTTTTTT; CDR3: CASRRPGLAGPGTGELFF
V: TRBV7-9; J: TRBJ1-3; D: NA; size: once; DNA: TGTGCCAGCAGCTCATCAGGACCCGGAAACACCATATATTTT; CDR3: CASSSSGPGNTIYF
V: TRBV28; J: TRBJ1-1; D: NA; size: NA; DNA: TGTGCCAGCAGTTCATTGGCCCGAAAAACCGAAGCTTTCTTT; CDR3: CASSSLARKTEAFF
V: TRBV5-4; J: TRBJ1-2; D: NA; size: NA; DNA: TGTGCCAGCAGCTTGTTTAATAACTATGGCTACACCTTC; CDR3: CASSLFNNYGYTF
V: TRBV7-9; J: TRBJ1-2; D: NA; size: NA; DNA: TGTGCCAGCAGCTCCACAGACAGGTCGATTACCTATGGCTACACCTTC; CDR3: CASSSTDRSITYGYTF
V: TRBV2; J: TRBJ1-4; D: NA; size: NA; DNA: TGTGCCAGCAGTCGGGACCAGGGAGCAACTAATGAAAAACTGTTTTTT; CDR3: CASSRDQGATNEKLFF
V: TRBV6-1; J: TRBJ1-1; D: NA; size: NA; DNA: TGTGCCAGCAGCCTACTGGGAGGGGCGAACACTGAAGCTTTCTTT; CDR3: CASSLLGGANTEAFF
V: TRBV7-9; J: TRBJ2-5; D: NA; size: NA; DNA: TGTGCCAGCAGCCCAGAGACTGGGACCCAGTACTTC; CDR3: CASSPETGTQYF
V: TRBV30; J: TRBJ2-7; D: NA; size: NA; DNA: TGTGCCTGGAGTGTAAGCTTACCCCCGGGCTACGAGCAGTACTTC; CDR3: CAWSVSLPPGYEQYF
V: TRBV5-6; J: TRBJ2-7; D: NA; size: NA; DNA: TGTGCCAGCAGCTTCGGGGGTGCCTACGAGCAGTACTTC; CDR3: CASSFGGAYEQYF
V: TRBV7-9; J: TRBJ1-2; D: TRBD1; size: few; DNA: TGTGCCAGCAGCCATACAGGGGCTACCTATGGCTACACCTTC; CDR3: CASSHTGATYGYTF
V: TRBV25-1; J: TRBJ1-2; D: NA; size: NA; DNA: TGTGCCAGCAGTGGGGTGCTGGGACAAGGGGTAGGGGGCTACACCTTC; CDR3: CASSGVLGQGVGGYTF
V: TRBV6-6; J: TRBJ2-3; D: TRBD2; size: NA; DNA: TGTGCCAGCAGTTACGACAGCGGGAGTGGTGCAGATACGCAGTATTTT; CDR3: CASSYDSGSGADTQYF
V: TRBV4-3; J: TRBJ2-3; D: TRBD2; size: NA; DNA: TGCGCCAGCAGCCAATCCGGGACTAGCCACTCGGATACGCAGTATTTT; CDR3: CASSQSGTSHSDTQYF
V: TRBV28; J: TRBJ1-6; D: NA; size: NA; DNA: TGTGCCAGTCGATCCGCCCTGGGCCTCCACTTT; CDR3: CASRSALGLHF
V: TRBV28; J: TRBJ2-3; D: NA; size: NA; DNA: TGTGCCAGCAGTTTGCGTCAAGAGAGCACAGATACGCAGTATTTT; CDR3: CASSLRQESTDTQYF
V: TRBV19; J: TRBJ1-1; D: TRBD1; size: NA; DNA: TGTGCCAGTAGTACGTCGGACAGGGGTAACACTGAAGCTTTCTTT; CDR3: CASSTSDRGNTEAFF
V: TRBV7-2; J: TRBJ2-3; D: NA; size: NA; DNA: TGTGCCAGCAGCCCCGACTACCTCAGCACAGATACGCAGTATTTT; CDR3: CASSPDYLSTDTQYF
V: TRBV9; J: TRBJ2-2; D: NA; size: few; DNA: TGTGCCAGCAGGCCTTGTGGGGAGCTGTTTTTT; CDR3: CASRPCGELFF
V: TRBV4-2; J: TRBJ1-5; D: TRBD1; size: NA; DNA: TGTGCCAGCAGCCGGGACAGGGCCGGTCAGCCCCAGCATTTT; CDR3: CASSRDRAGQPQHF
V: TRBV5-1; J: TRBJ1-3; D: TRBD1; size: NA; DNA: TGCGCCAGCAGCCCGGGACAGCGGGTCGCCGGAAACACCATATATTTT; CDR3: CASSPGQRVAGNTIYF
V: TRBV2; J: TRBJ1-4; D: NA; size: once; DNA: TGTGCCAGCAGTGTACGGACAACTAATGAAAAACTGTTTTTT; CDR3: CASSVRTTNEKLFF
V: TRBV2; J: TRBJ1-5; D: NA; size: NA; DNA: TGTGCCAGCAAGCTTACAGGGAATCAGCCCCAGCATTTT; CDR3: CASKLTGNQPQHF
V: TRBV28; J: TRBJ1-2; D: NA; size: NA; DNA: TGTGCCAGCAGTTTATCAGAGGGAGGGGGATCCTATGGCTACACCTTC; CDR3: CASSLSEGGGSYGYTF
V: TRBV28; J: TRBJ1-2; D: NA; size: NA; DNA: TGTGCCAGCAGTTTTTTGGGGAAGCTCCCTGGCTACACCTTC; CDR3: CASSFLGKLPGYTF
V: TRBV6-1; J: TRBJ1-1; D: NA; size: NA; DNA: TGTGCCAGCAGTTCCACTCCACTCACTGAAGCTTTCTTT; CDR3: CASSSTPLTEAFF